Below, 22 T cell receptor beta chains from the same sample are listed, as sequenced in a study of shared clonotypes between healthy human individuals. The protocol was immunoSEQ multiplex PCR, while the TCRdb copy is restricted to in-frame clones and leaves out a portion. The profile shows a few hundred thousand clones, 96% of them singletons. The sample taken for sequencing was memory CD8+ T cells sorted from blood. As for subset: CD45RO+ cells pooled with CCR7-negative TemRA cells. The receptors originated from a man younger than 45 in good health.

The gene calls are TRBV27 and TRBJ2-2, with a tentative D call TRBD1 (5 bases). Looked up from germline, CDR1 is MNHEY and CDR2 is SMNVEV (reference sequence). CDR3 length: 12 amino acids. V dropped 3 bases and J dropped 7 bases, with 6 bases sitting between them. Here the CDR3 DNA reads TGTGCCAGCAGTTTCAGGGTCGGGGAGCTGTTTTTT. It is translated as CASSFRVGELFF.

Note on this clone: This sample also contains other DNA sequences that code for the same CDR3. This chain links TRBV28 with TRBJ1-5; D unresolved. This CDR3 has 12 residues. V was trimmed by 5 bases and J by 3 bases, leaving 5 bases between them. The germline V gene has CDR1 MDHEN and CDR2 SYDVKM. The CDR3 region has the DNA TGTGCCAGCAGTAGGAACAATCAGCCCCAGCATTTT. It specifies CASSRNNQPQHF.

The chain recombines TRBV15 with TRBJ2-5; D ambiguous. The germline V gene has CDR1 LNHNV and CDR2 YYDKDF (reference sequence). CDR3 size: 15 residues. V was cut by 4 bases and J by 1 base, with 13 bases left in between. The CDR3 sequence is CATSNTSSCQETQYF. In DNA, the CDR3 is TGTGCCACCAGCAACACGTCCTCCTGCCAAGAGACCCAGTACTTC.

The rearrangement links TRBV19 to TRBJ2-3; the match to TRBD2 covers 7 bases. J was trimmed by 4 bases and V by 3 bases; bases with no gene match: 1. Germline CDR1 reads LNHDA; CDR2 reads SQIVND (reference sequence). The CDR3 contains 13 residues. CDR3 in DNA: TGTGCCAGTAGTATCCGGGGGGCAGATACGCAGTATTTT. This translates into CASSIRGADTQYF.

The gene calls are TRBV11-2 and TRBJ2-7; D not resolved. The V gene lost 2 bases and the J gene lost 2 bases, with 1 base spanning the gap. This CDR3 region has 11 residues. The germline V gene has CDR1 SGHAT and CDR2 FQNNGV. The CDR3 coding sequence is TGTGCCAGCAGCTTACCCTACGAGCAGTACTTC. It specifies CASSLPYEQYF.

The chain uses TRBV19 and TRBJ2-5; tentatively, D is TRBD1 (5 bases). The germline gives CDR1 LNHDA, CDR2 SQIVND (reference sequence). This CDR3 comprises 14 residues. The V end was cut by 3 bases, the J end by 2 bases, with 10 bases between. CDR3 bases: TGTGCCAGTAGTATGACAGATTTTCAAGAGACCCAGTACTTC. This codes for CASSMTDFQETQYF.

The chain links TRBV11-1 to TRBJ1-1; D possibly corresponds to TRBD1 (5 bases). Germline values: CDR1 SGHAT, CDR2 FQDESV (reference sequence). Deletions cut 5 bases from V and 7 bases from J, with 8 bases between. This CDR3 is built from 11 residues. The CDR3 nucleotides read TGTGCCAGCAGCGGGGCCGTTGAAGCTTTCTTT. Protein sequence: CASSGAVEAFF.

This clone turned up a few times. The rearrangement links TRBV19 to TRBJ1-2; weak D call: TRBD1 (6 bases). The CDR3 sequence is 15 residues long. V was pared by 5 bases and J by 6 bases, with 19 bases between. Germline V lookup: CDR1 LNHDA, CDR2 SQIVND (reference sequence). The CDR3 DNA follows: TGTGCCAGTAGTCCATGGGACATTCGGGAGAATGGCTACACCTTC. Translating it yields CASSPWDIRENGYTF.

This chain uses TRBV6-1 with TRBJ1-1; D unresolved. The V gene lost 10 bases and the J gene lost 1 base, with 7 bases spanning the gap. Germline V gene data show CDR1 as MNHNS and CDR2 as SASEGT. The CDR3 has 11 residues. CDR3 sequence reads: CATWTNTEAFF. The CDR3 bases are TGTGCCACGTGGACGAACACTGAAGCTTTCTTT.

To note about this clone: Other DNA sequences from this sample encode an identical CDR3 as well. The chain joins TRBV28 to TRBJ2-3; D is unresolved. The CDR3 is made up of 12 amino acids. Germline lookup yields CDR1 MDHEN and CDR2 SYDVKM. Between the trimmed V and J ends, which lost 3 bases and 4 bases, there was a span of 5 bases. The CDR3 is CASSLGADTQYF. Written as DNA, the CDR3 is TGTGCCAGCAGTTTGGGCGCAGATACGCAGTATTTT.

The rearrangement uses TRBV4-1 and TRBJ2-1; 9 nucleotides align to TRBD2. V was pared by 3 bases and J by 6 bases, with 6 bases of the junction left unmatched. This CDR3 comprises 15 residues. CDR1 is MGHRA and CDR2 is YSYEKL in the germline V gene. The CDR3 sequence is CASSQPSGTLNEQFF. Written as DNA, the CDR3 is TGCGCCAGCAGCCAGCCTAGCGGGACTCTCAATGAGCAGTTCTTC.

The chain employs TRBV11-3 and TRBJ2-1; 8 positions agree with TRBD1. Germline V lookup: CDR1 SGHNT, CDR2 YENEEA. This CDR3 has 14 residues. Unmatched junction bases numbered 2, after V lost 5 bases and J lost 2 bases. Here the CDR3 reads CASSLTGAYNEQFF. The CDR3 coding sequence is TGTGCCAGCAGCCTGACAGGGGCCTACAATGAGCAGTTCTTC.

The chain uses TRBV27 and TRBJ2-6; D is perhaps TRBD1 (6 bases). This CDR3 contains 15 residues. Trimming pared 2 bases from V and 4 bases from J, leaving 9 bases between. Looked up from germline, CDR1 is MNHEY and CDR2 is SMNVEV (reference sequence). Here the CDR3 reads CASSLTGSGANVLTF. CDR3 in DNA: TGTGCCAGCAGTTTAACAGGGAGCGGGGCCAACGTCCTGACTTTC.

This rearrangement joins TRBV5-5 to TRBJ2-2, with 7 positions matching TRBD1. Trimming cost V 4 bases and J 7 bases; bases outside gene matches: 4. The length of the CDR3 is 13 residues. The germline V gene encodes CDR1 SGHKS and CDR2 YYEKEE (reference sequence). The CDR3 loop reads CASSQTGYGELFF. For the CDR3, the DNA is TGTGCCAGCAGCCAGACAGGGTACGGGGAGCTGTTTTTT.

This chain links TRBV7-8 with TRBJ1-5; D is unresolved. Germline V gene sequence: CDR1 SGHVS, CDR2 FQNEAQ. The CDR3 consists of 12 residues. Trimming removed 1 base at V and 5 bases at J, with 3 bases between. CDR3 protein: CASSLDYQPQHF. CDR3 coding DNA: TGTGCCAGCAGCTTAGATTATCAGCCCCAGCATTTT.

V and J are TRBV5-1 and TRBJ2-3, with D unresolved. The CDR3 extends over 16 amino acids. The V gene lost 2 bases and the J gene lost 1 base, with 14 bases spanning the gap. Germline assignment: CDR1 SGHRS and CDR2 YFSETQ. CDR3 loop: CASSFIESPGTDTQYF. CDR3 sequence (DNA): TGCGCCAGCAGCTTTATCGAGAGCCCCGGCACAGATACGCAGTATTTT. Full variable domain (missing parts from reference TRBV5-1 and TRBJ2-3): KAGVTQTPRYLIKTRGQQVTLSCSPISGHRSVSWYQQTPGQGLQFLFEYFSETQRNKGNFPGRFSGRQFSNSRSEMNVSTLELGDSALYLCASSFIESPGTDTQYFGPGTRLTVL.

V and J are TRBV7-3 and TRBJ1-2; a possible D gene is TRBD1 (6 bases). CDR1 and CDR2 (germline): SGHTA, FQGTGA. The CDR3 loop spans 12 amino acids. The ends were cut back, 5 bases at V and 4 bases at J, with 8 bases in the middle. The CDR3 reads CASSGGGYGYTF. The CDR3 DNA follows: TGTGCCAGCAGCGGAGGGGGCTATGGCTACACCTTC.

In its sample, this clone was seen once. The V call is TRBV11-1, the J call TRBJ2-1, with D possibly called TRBD1 or TRBD2 (6 bases each). The CDR3 is 16 residues long. Trimming stripped 5 bases from V and 6 bases from J, with 20 bases between. The germline CDR1 and CDR2 sequences are SGHAT and FQDESV (reference sequence). The CDR3 DNA sequence: TGTGCCAGCAGCAACCGACTAGGGGGGCCCTTCAATGAGCAGTTCTTC. Its protein is CASSNRLGGPFNEQFF.

This chain joins TRBV19 and TRBJ1-1, with D unresolved. Germline V gives CDR1 LNHDA, CDR2 SQIVND (reference sequence). The CDR3 is made up of 12 amino acids. Between the trimmed V and J ends, which lost 7 bases and 0 bases, there was a span of 6 bases. The CDR3 DNA reads TGTGCCAGTACAAAAATGAACACTGAAGCTTTCTTT. This encodes CASTKMNTEAFF.

This sequence joins TRBV4-1 and TRBJ1-1; D gene ambiguous. Trimming removed 1 base at V and 1 base at J, with 19 bases between. Germline CDR1 MGHRA, CDR2 YSYEKL. The CDR3 extends over 18 amino acids. CDR3 in amino acids: CASSQGLLRENQNTEAFF. The CDR3 DNA follows: TGCGCCAGCAGCCAAGGACTATTACGGGAGAACCAGAACACTGAAGCTTTCTTT.

This chain links TRBV19 with TRBJ1-1, with D maybe TRBD1 (5 bases). Germline V gives CDR1 LNHDA, CDR2 SQIVND (reference sequence). Trimming stripped 5 bases from V and 3 bases from J, with 19 bases between. The CDR3 extends over 16 amino acids. CDR3 residues: CASSRLSGRGDTEAFF. CDR3 DNA sequence: TGTGCCAGTAGTCGCCTCAGCGGTCGGGGCGACACTGAAGCTTTCTTT.

CDR3 in DNA: TGTGCCAGCAGTAGAGCTATGAATAGCAATCAGCCCCAGCATTTT. Amino acid sequence: CASSRAMNSNQPQHF. The chain has TRBV28 and TRBJ1-5; D unresolved. Per the germline V gene, CDR1 is MDHEN and CDR2 is SYDVKM. Trimming pared 5 bases from V and 0 bases from J, leaving 11 bases between. The CDR3 is 15 residues long.